This T cell receptor (beta chain) emerged from a study of T cell changes during pregnancy in multiple sclerosis. This clone was found once. The table came from immunoSEQ multiplex PCR; TCRdb's copy has only in-frame clones and leaves some out. Here the sample spans about 28,000 clones, about 92% being singletons. Germline assignment: CDR1 ENHRY and CDR2 SYGVKD. The V end was cut by 1 base, the J end by 3 bases, with 7 bases between. The CDR3 is 13 amino acids. This specimen was peripheral blood, taken in the first trimester of pregnancy. V and J are TRBV10-3 and TRBJ2-7, with a weak D call TRBD1 (6 bases). This receptor was taken from a female donor in good health, enrolled as a control in a pregnancy study. The CDR3 DNA follows: TGTGCCATCAGTGAGTACAGGGACTACGAGCAGTACTTC. Amino acid sequence: CAISEYRDYEQYF.